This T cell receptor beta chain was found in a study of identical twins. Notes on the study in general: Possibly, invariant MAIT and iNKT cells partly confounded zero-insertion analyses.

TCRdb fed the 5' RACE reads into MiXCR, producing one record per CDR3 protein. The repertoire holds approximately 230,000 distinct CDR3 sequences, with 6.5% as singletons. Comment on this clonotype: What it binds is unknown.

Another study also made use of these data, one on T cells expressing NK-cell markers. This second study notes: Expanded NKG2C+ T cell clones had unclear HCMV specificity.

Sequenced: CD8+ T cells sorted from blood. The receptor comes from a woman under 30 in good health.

Written as DNA, the CDR3 is TGTGCCTGGAGGGGGGATAGCGGAGCCTACAATGAGCAGTTCTTC. It translates to CAWRGDSGAYNEQFF. The rearrangement uses TRBV30 and TRBJ2-1; TRBD2 is a possible D gene (6 bases). Germline values: CDR1 GTSNPN, CDR2 SVGIG (reference sequence). V dropped 3 bases and J dropped 2 bases, with 14 bases sitting between them. The CDR3 sequence is 15 residues long.